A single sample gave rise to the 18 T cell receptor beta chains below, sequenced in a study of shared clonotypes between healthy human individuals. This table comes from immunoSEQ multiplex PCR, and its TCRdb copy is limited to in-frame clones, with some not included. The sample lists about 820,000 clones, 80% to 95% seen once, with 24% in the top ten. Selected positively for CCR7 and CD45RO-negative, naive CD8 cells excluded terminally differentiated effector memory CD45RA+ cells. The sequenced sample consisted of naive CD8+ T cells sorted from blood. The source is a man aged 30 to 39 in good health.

In DNA form, the CDR3 reads TGTGCCAGCAGTGAGGGACAGGGGTTCTCCTACAATGAGCAGTTCTTC. Translation: CASSEGQGFSYNEQFF. The chain uses TRBV6-1 and TRBJ2-1, with 10 nucleotides matching TRBD1. Looked up from germline, CDR1 is MNHNS and CDR2 is SASEGT. The CDR3 consists of 16 residues. V shed 3 bases, J shed 0 bases, and the junction held 2 bases outside the gene matches.

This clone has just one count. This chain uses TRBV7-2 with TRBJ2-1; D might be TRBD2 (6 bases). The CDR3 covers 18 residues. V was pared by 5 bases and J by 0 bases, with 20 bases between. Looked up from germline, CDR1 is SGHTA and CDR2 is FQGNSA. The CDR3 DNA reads TGTGCCAGCAGCCTAGACAGCAAGCGGGCTTACTCCTACAATGAGCAGTTCTTC. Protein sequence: CASSLDSKRAYSYNEQFF.

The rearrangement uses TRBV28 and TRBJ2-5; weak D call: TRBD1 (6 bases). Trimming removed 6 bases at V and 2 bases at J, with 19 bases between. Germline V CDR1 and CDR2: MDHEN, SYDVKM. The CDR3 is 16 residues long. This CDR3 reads CASSWGPEGSQETQYF. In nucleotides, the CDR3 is TGTGCCAGCAGCTGGGGGCCCGAGGGATCACAAGAGACCCAGTACTTC.

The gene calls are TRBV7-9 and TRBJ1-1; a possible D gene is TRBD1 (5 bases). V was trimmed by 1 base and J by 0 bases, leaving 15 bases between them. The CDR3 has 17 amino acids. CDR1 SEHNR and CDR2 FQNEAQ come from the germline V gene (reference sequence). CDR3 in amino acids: CASSLELSGTMNTEAFF. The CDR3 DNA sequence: TGTGCCAGCAGCTTAGAGTTGTCAGGGACCATGAACACTGAAGCTTTCTTT. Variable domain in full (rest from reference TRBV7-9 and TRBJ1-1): DTGVSQNPRHKITKRGQNVTFRCDPISEHNRLYWYRQTLGQGPEFLTYFQNEAQLEKSRLLSDRFSAERPKGSFSTLEIQRTEQGDSAMYLCASSLELSGTMNTEAFFGQGTRLTVV.

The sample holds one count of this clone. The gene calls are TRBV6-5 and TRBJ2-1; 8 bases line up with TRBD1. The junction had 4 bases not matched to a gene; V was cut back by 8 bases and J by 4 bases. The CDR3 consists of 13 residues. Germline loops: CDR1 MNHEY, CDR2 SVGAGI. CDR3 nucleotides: TGTGCCAGCGGACAGGGAGCATACAATGAGCAGTTCTTC. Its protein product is CASGQGAYNEQFF.

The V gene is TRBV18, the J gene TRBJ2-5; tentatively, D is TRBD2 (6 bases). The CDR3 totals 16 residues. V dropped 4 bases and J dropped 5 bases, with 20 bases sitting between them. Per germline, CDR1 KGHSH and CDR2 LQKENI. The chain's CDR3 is CASSRIPGAGGETQYF. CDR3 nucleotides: TGTGCCAGCTCACGTATCCCCGGGGCCGGAGGGGAGACCCAGTACTTC.

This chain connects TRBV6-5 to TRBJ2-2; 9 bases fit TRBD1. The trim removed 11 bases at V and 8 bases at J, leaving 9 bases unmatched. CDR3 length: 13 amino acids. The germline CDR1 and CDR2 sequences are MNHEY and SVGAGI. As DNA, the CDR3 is TGTGCCGTTGCCCGGGACAGGGTGGGGGAGCTGTTTTTT. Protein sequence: CAVARDRVGELFF.

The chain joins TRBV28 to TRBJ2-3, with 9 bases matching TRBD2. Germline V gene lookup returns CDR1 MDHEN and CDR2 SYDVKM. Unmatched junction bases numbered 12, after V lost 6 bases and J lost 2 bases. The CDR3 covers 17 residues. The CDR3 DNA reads TGTGCCAGCAGCACAGCGGGGCTAGCGGGAATCACAGATACGCAGTATTTT. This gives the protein CASSTAGLAGITDTQYF.

The CDR3 region is CASSISFMGLAGEIDTQYF. DNA of the CDR3: TGTGCCAGTAGTATATCTTTTATGGGGCTAGCGGGAGAGATAGATACGCAGTATTTT. The chain employs TRBV19 and TRBJ2-3, with 10 bases that match TRBD2. CDR1 is LNHDA, CDR2 SQIVND, per germline (reference sequence). The CDR3 has 19 amino acids. With 2 bases clipped from V and 5 bases from J, the junction kept 16 bases outside the gene matches.

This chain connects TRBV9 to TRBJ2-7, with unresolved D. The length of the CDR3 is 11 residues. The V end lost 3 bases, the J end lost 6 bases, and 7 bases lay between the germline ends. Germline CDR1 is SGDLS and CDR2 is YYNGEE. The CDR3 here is CASSDLSEQYF. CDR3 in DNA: TGTGCCAGCAGCGACCTAAGCGAGCAGTACTTC.

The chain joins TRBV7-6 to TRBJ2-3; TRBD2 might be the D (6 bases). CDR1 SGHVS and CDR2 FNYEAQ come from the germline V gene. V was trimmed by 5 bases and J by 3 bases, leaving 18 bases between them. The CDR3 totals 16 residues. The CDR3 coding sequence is TGTGCCAGCAGCCGTGCCTACGGGGGAGCAACAGATACGCAGTATTTT. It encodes CASSRAYGGATDTQYF.

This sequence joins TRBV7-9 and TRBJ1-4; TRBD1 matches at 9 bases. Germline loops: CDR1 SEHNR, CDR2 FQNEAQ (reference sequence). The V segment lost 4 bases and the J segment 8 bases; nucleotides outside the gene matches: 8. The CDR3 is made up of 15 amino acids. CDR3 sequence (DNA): TGTGCCAGCAGCTACGAGGGACAGGGAGGCGAAAAACTGTTTTTT. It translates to CASSYEGQGGEKLFF.

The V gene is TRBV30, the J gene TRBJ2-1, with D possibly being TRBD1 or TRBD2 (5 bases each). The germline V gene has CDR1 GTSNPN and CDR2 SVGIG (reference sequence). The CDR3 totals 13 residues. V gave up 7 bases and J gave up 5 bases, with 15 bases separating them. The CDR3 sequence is CASGPITHNEQFF. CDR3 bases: TGTGCCTCGGGGCCTATTACCCACAATGAGCAGTTCTTC.

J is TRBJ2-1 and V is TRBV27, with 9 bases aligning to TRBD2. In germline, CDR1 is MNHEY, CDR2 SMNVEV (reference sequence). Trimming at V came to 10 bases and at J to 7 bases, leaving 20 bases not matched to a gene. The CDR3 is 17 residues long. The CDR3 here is CANPSKGLAGPSNEQFF. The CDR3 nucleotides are TGTGCCAACCCCTCGAAGGGGCTAGCGGGGCCGTCGAATGAGCAGTTCTTC.

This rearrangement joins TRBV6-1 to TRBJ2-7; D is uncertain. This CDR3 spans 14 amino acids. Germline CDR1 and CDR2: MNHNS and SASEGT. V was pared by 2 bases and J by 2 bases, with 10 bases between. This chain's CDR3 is CASSESPGTYEQYF. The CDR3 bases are TGTGCCAGCAGTGAATCTCCCGGTACCTACGAGCAGTACTTC.

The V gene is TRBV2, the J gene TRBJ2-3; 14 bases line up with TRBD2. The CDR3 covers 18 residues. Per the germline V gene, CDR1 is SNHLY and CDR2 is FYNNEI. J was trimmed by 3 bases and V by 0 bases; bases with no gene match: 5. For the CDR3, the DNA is TGTGCCAGCAGTGAAGCCAAGACTAGCGGGAGGGTAACAGATACGCAGTATTTT. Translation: CASSEAKTSGRVTDTQYF.

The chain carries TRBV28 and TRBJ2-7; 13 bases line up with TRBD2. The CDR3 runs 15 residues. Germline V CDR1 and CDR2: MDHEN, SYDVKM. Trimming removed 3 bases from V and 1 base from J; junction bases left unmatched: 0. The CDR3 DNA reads TGTGCCAGCAGTTTGGGACTAGCGGGATCCTACGAGCAGTACTTC. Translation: CASSLGLAGSYEQYF.

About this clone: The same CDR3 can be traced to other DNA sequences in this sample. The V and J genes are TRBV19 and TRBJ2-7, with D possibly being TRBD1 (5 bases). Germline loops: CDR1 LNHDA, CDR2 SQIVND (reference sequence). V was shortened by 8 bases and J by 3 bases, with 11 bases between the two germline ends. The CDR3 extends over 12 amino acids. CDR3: CASGRGYYEQYF. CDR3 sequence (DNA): TGTGCCAGTGGAAGGGGATACTACGAGCAGTACTTC.